This T cell receptor beta chain was recovered during a study of blood T cell repertoires in COVID-19. As for the study in general: The United States, Italy and Spain provided the acute and convalescent COVID-19 samples. T cells, B-cell-depleted T cells, or PBMCs supplied cDNA or gDNA.

In the authors' methods: Estimation of nucleated cell counts relied on the amplification of reference gene primers. Generated by immunoSEQ multiplex PCR, the TCRdb table keeps only in-frame clones and is missing some. V, J and clone size derive from that table, while D and trimming were established from the DNA sequence. This table has some 250,000 clones, around 85% appearing once. Everyone who took part was roughly 18 to 90 years old, and they came from 20 to 25 US areas. Trimming removed 4 bases at V and 10 bases at J, with 8 bases between. The CDR3 length is 11 residues. CDR1 MGHRA and CDR2 YSYEKL come from the germline V gene.

The sequenced material came from PBMCs or T cells enriched from blood (not recorded which). The V and J genes are TRBV4-1 and TRBJ2-1, with D perhaps matching TRBD2 (6 bases). The source is a woman between 35 and 50 years old with acute COVID-19. This chain's CDR3 is CASSLSGEQFF. CDR3 DNA sequence: TGCGCCAGCAGCCTGAGCGGGGAGCAGTTCTTC.